These T cell receptor beta chains were read from a single sample in a study of regulatory T cells in long-lasting Graves disease. TCRdb fed the multiplex PCR reads into MiXCR, producing one record per CDR3 protein. The sample carries 200,000 to 250,000 distinct CDR3 sequences, just over 20% recorded once. The sequencing here drew on peripheral blood mononuclear cells (PBMCs), taken at new diagnosis, from a patient treated with antithyroid drugs. Receptors were obtained from a female donor with Graves disease. Each CDR3 is given with its conserved first and last residue. D genes are given only for firm matches. Not every row has a clone size; where given, it reads once, few, many or a size class.

d_gene: .
abundance: many
v_gene: TRBV9
j_gene: TRBJ2-5
CDR3nt: TGTGCCAGCAGCCTCGCTCGGGGGGCCGGGGAGACCCAGTACTTC
CDR3aa: CASSLARGAGETQYF

d_gene: TRBD1
abundance: many
v_gene: TRBV10-3
j_gene: TRBJ2-5
CDR3nt: TGTGCCATCAGGCCTGGGACAGGGGAAGAGACCCAGTACTTC
CDR3aa: CAIRPGTGEETQYF

d_gene: .
abundance: many
v_gene: TRBV2
j_gene: TRBJ1-5
CDR3nt: TGTGCCAGCAGTGATGAGGCCCGACGGTATCAGCCCCAGCATTTT
CDR3aa: CASSDEARRYQPQHF

d_gene: .
abundance: many
v_gene: TRBV15
j_gene: TRBJ1-1
CDR3nt: TGTGCCACCAGCAGAGGTTTAAACACTGAAGCTTTCTTT
CDR3aa: CATSRGLNTEAFF

d_gene: .
abundance: many
v_gene: TRBV28
j_gene: TRBJ1-2
CDR3nt: TGTGCCAGCCGGGGCGCCGAAGGGGCGGGTGACTATGGCTACACCTTC
CDR3aa: CASRGAEGAGDYGYTF

d_gene: .
abundance: many
v_gene: TRBV30
j_gene: TRBJ2-5
CDR3nt: TGTGCCTGGAGTGCTGGCCAGTACAAAGAGACCCAGTACTTC
CDR3aa: CAWSAGQYKETQYF

d_gene: TRBD1
abundance: .
v_gene: TRBV5-6
j_gene: TRBJ2-4
CDR3nt: TGTGCCAGCAGCCAAAGGGGACAGGGATACATTCAGTACTTC
CDR3aa: CASSQRGQGYIQYF

d_gene: .
abundance: many
v_gene: TRBV6-2/TRBV6-3
j_gene: TRBJ2-1
CDR3nt: TGTGCCAGCAGTTACTCGGGGTTTGACTACAATGAGCAGTTCTTC
CDR3aa: CASSYSGFDYNEQFF

d_gene: TRBD2
abundance: once
v_gene: TRBV27
j_gene: TRBJ2-2
CDR3nt: TGTGCCAGCAGTTCCCGGGAGGGGGGCACCGGGGAGCTGTTTTTT
CDR3aa: CASSSREGGTGELFF

d_gene: .
abundance: many
v_gene: TRBV18
j_gene: TRBJ1-6
CDR3nt: TGTGCCAGCTCACCCGTCCTCAATTCACCCCTCCACTTT
CDR3aa: CASSPVLNSPLHF

d_gene: TRBD2
abundance: many
v_gene: TRBV7-2
j_gene: TRBJ2-3
CDR3nt: TGTGCCAGCAGCTCCTCGGTCGGGACTAGGGCGGATACGCAGTATTTT
CDR3aa: CASSSSVGTRADTQYF

d_gene: .
abundance: many
v_gene: TRBV20-1
j_gene: TRBJ1-5
CDR3nt: TGCAGTGCTAGAGACCTTGGGGAGGGGGATCAGCCCCAGCATTTT
CDR3aa: CSARDLGEGDQPQHF

d_gene: .
abundance: .
v_gene: TRBV5-4
j_gene: TRBJ1-1
CDR3nt: TGTGCCAGCAGCCTGGGCTTGGGGGGCGCTGAAGCTTTCTTT
CDR3aa: CASSLGLGGAEAFF

d_gene: .
abundance: .
v_gene: TRBV19
j_gene: TRBJ2-7
CDR3nt: TGTGCCAGTAGTATAGGGGGGCAATACGAGCAGTACTTC
CDR3aa: CASSIGGQYEQYF

d_gene: .
abundance: .
v_gene: TRBV11-3
j_gene: TRBJ2-3
CDR3nt: TGTGCCAGCAGCGCAGATACGCAGTATTTT
CDR3aa: CASSADTQYF

d_gene: .
abundance: many
v_gene: TRBV20-1
j_gene: TRBJ2-5
CDR3nt: TGCAGTGCTAAAAGGGGGGGGGCACTGGGGACCCAGTACTTC
CDR3aa: CSAKRGGALGTQYF

d_gene: .
abundance: many
v_gene: TRBV7-9
j_gene: TRBJ2-4
CDR3nt: TGTGCCAGCAGCTTAATTCACAAGACCAAAAACATTCAGTACTTC
CDR3aa: CASSLIHKTKNIQYF

d_gene: .
abundance: .
v_gene: TRBV19
j_gene: TRBJ2-2
CDR3nt: TGTGCCAGTAGTATAATCGGTGCGGCGGATACGAACACCGGGGAGCTGTTTTTT
CDR3aa: CASSIIGAADTNTGELFF

d_gene: .
abundance: many
v_gene: TRBV12-3/TRBV12-4
j_gene: TRBJ1-2
CDR3nt: TGTGCCAGCAGCGGGGACTATGTAGGGGGCTATGGCTACACCTTC
CDR3aa: CASSGDYVGGYGYTF

d_gene: .
abundance: many
v_gene: TRBV5-1
j_gene: TRBJ1-1
CDR3nt: TGCGCCAGCAGCTTGTGGGGAGGGGAGGCCACTGAAGCTTTCTTT
CDR3aa: CASSLWGGEATEAFF

d_gene: TRBD1
abundance: many
v_gene: TRBV7-9
j_gene: TRBJ2-5
CDR3nt: TGTGCCAGCAGCCGTAGGGGGCCCGAAGAGACCCAGTACTTC
CDR3aa: CASSRRGPEETQYF

d_gene: TRBD2
abundance: many
v_gene: TRBV29-1
j_gene: TRBJ2-1
CDR3nt: TGCAGCGTTGGGGTGACTAGCGGGAAAAGTGGTGAGCAGTTCTTC
CDR3aa: CSVGVTSGKSGEQFF

d_gene: .
abundance: .
v_gene: TRBV19
j_gene: TRBJ1-5
CDR3nt: TGTGCCAGTAGTATAGACCAGGGAGTAAATCAGCCCCAGCATTTT
CDR3aa: CASSIDQGVNQPQHF

d_gene: .
abundance: many
v_gene: TRBV27
j_gene: TRBJ2-2
CDR3nt: TGTGCCAGCAGAGAGAACACCGGGGAGCTGTTTTTT
CDR3aa: CASRENTGELFF

d_gene: .
abundance: many
v_gene: TRBV5-1
j_gene: TRBJ2-3
CDR3nt: TGCGCCAGCAGCTTGTGGGGCGGGACAGCAGATACGCAGTATTTT
CDR3aa: CASSLWGGTADTQYF

d_gene: .
abundance: .
v_gene: TRBV30
j_gene: TRBJ1-2
CDR3nt: TGTGCCTGGAGTGAGGGATTATATGGCTACACCTTC
CDR3aa: CAWSEGLYGYTF

d_gene: .
abundance: many
v_gene: TRBV6-2/TRBV6-3
j_gene: TRBJ2-1
CDR3nt: TGTGCCAGCACCGACGCCGGGGTAGCGGCCTACAATGAGCAGTTCTTC
CDR3aa: CASTDAGVAAYNEQFF

d_gene: .
abundance: once
v_gene: TRBV20-1
j_gene: TRBJ1-6
CDR3nt: TGCAGTGTGAAGAGCTCCTATAATTCACCCCTCCACTTT
CDR3aa: CSVKSSYNSPLHF

d_gene: .
abundance: .
v_gene: TRBV15
j_gene: TRBJ2-2
CDR3nt: TGTGCCACCAGCAGGTGGTCGAACACCGGGGAGCTGTTTTTT
CDR3aa: CATSRWSNTGELFF

d_gene: .
abundance: many
v_gene: TRBV7-6
j_gene: TRBJ1-3
CDR3nt: TGTGCCAGCAGCTTAGGGACGTTCAGCTCTGGAAACACCATATATTTT
CDR3aa: CASSLGTFSSGNTIYF

d_gene: .
abundance: many
v_gene: TRBV11-2
j_gene: TRBJ1-1
CDR3nt: TGTGCCAGCAGGGCTCCGGAAAGGGGAACTGAAGCTTTCTTT
CDR3aa: CASRAPERGTEAFF

d_gene: .
abundance: .
v_gene: TRBV28
j_gene: TRBJ2-7
CDR3nt: TGTGCCAGCAGTTTCTTCGGACAGTCCTACGAGCAGTACTTC
CDR3aa: CASSFFGQSYEQYF

d_gene: .
abundance: .
v_gene: TRBV3-1
j_gene: TRBJ1-5
CDR3nt: TGTGCCAGCAGCCAAGACAGTGGGTTGTATCAGCCCCAGCATTTT
CDR3aa: CASSQDSGLYQPQHF

d_gene: TRBD2
abundance: many
v_gene: TRBV7-3
j_gene: TRBJ2-1
CDR3nt: TGTGCCAGCAGCTTGACTAGCGGGACCACTACCTTGTACAATGAGCAGTTCTTC
CDR3aa: CASSLTSGTTTLYNEQFF

d_gene: TRBD2
abundance: many
v_gene: TRBV19
j_gene: TRBJ2-1
CDR3nt: TGTGCCAGTAGTATGGGGACTAGCGGCTTTATTGGGCAGTTCTTC
CDR3aa: CASSMGTSGFIGQFF

d_gene: .
abundance: many
v_gene: TRBV7-2
j_gene: TRBJ2-5
CDR3nt: TGTGCCAGCAGCTCCCTAAAGGGGCGGGAGACCCAGTACTTC
CDR3aa: CASSSLKGRETQYF

d_gene: TRBD2
abundance: many
v_gene: TRBV28
j_gene: TRBJ2-7
CDR3nt: TGTGCCAGCAGTTACCCTAGCGGAACCTACGAGCAGTACTTC
CDR3aa: CASSYPSGTYEQYF

d_gene: .
abundance: many
v_gene: TRBV2
j_gene: TRBJ1-3
CDR3nt: TGTGCCAGCAGTGAACATGACGGCTCTGGAAACACCATATATTTT
CDR3aa: CASSEHDGSGNTIYF

d_gene: .
abundance: .
v_gene: TRBV7-9
j_gene: TRBJ2-7
CDR3nt: TGCGCCAGCAGCCACGAGGACGGATACTACGAGCAGTACTTC
CDR3aa: CASSHEDGYYEQYF

d_gene: .
abundance: .
v_gene: TRBV7-9
j_gene: TRBJ1-1
CDR3nt: TGTGCCAGCAGCTTAATGCCAACCACTGAAGCTTTCTTT
CDR3aa: CASSLMPTTEAFF

d_gene: .
abundance: many
v_gene: TRBV2
j_gene: TRBJ1-2
CDR3nt: TGTGCCAGCAGTGATAAGGGGACGAGCTATGGCTACACCTTC
CDR3aa: CASSDKGTSYGYTF

d_gene: .
abundance: medium-sized
v_gene: TRBV7-2
j_gene: TRBJ2-3
CDR3nt: TGTGCCAGCAGCTTAGTAAGGGGGAGCCTCACGGATACGCAGTATTTT
CDR3aa: CASSLVRGSLTDTQYF

d_gene: TRBD1
abundance: .
v_gene: TRBV7-2
j_gene: TRBJ1-1
CDR3nt: TGTGCCAGCAGCTTAGACAGGGGATTCACTGAAGCTTTCTTT
CDR3aa: CASSLDRGFTEAFF

d_gene: TRBD2
abundance: once
v_gene: TRBV20-1
j_gene: TRBJ2-7
CDR3nt: TGCAGTGCTAAAGTTTTTAGCGGGGGATCTGGCGAGCAGTACTTC
CDR3aa: CSAKVFSGGSGEQYF

d_gene: .
abundance: many
v_gene: TRBV5-5
j_gene: TRBJ2-7
CDR3nt: TGTGCCAGCAGCTTGGCCGGGTCCGAGCAGTACTTC
CDR3aa: CASSLAGSEQYF

d_gene: TRBD1
abundance: few
v_gene: TRBV9
j_gene: TRBJ2-2
CDR3nt: TGTGCCAGCAGCGCCAGACAGGGGAACACCGGGGAGCTGTTTTTT
CDR3aa: CASSARQGNTGELFF

d_gene: TRBD2
abundance: .
v_gene: TRBV7-2
j_gene: TRBJ2-1
CDR3nt: TGTGCCAGCAGCTTAGTGGGCCTCTCACTAGCGGGAGGGTACAATGAGCAGTTCTTC
CDR3aa: CASSLVGLSLAGGYNEQFF

d_gene: TRBD2
abundance: many
v_gene: TRBV12-3/TRBV12-4
j_gene: TRBJ2-3
CDR3nt: TGTGCCAGCAGCCTAGCGGGGGCAAAACGGGATACGCAGTATTTT
CDR3aa: CASSLAGAKRDTQYF

d_gene: .
abundance: few
v_gene: TRBV4-3
j_gene: TRBJ2-5
CDR3nt: TGCGCCAGCAGCCCATCCCTTAGTCAGACCCAGTACTTC
CDR3aa: CASSPSLSQTQYF

d_gene: .
abundance: .
v_gene: TRBV5-1
j_gene: TRBJ2-6
CDR3nt: TGCGCCAGCACCCGGGGGACAGAGACCTCTGGGGCCAACGTCCTGACTTTC
CDR3aa: CASTRGTETSGANVLTF

d_gene: TRBD2
abundance: many
v_gene: TRBV18
j_gene: TRBJ2-1
CDR3nt: TGTGCCAGCTCACCCCGGACTAGTCGCCATGAGCAGTTCTTC
CDR3aa: CASSPRTSRHEQFF

d_gene: .
abundance: many
v_gene: TRBV7-8
j_gene: TRBJ1-5
CDR3nt: TGTGCCAGCAGCCAGGCCCGCTTGACCAATCAGCCCCAGCATTTT
CDR3aa: CASSQARLTNQPQHF

d_gene: .
abundance: many
v_gene: TRBV19
j_gene: TRBJ2-7
CDR3nt: TGTGCCAGTGGGACGGGGGGCAACGAGCAGTACTTC
CDR3aa: CASGTGGNEQYF